The clone carrying this T cell receptor beta chain has a handful of counts. Germline lookup yields CDR1 GTSNPN and CDR2 SVGIG (reference sequence). This CDR3 comprises 13 residues. Trimming cost V 0 bases and J 5 bases, with 8 bases left between them. Each population that was sorted was more than 98% pure. This entry is derived from a study of beta chain features in type 1 diabetes. As every portion of the isolated RNA was reverse transcribed, the sequencing read expressed TCRB transcripts. Only in-frame clones appear in the TCRdb table, and some are missing; sequencing was by immunoSEQ multiplex PCR. Here the sample spans a few hundred thousand clones, 15% to 20% being singletons.

This rearrangement joins TRBV30 to TRBJ1-5; D is unresolved. The clonotype was recovered from a woman between 18 and 29 years old in good health. The sequenced sample was naive CD4+ T cells from blood. The CDR3: CAWSVLPDQPQHF. CDR3 nucleotides: TGTGCCTGGAGTGTACTCCCGGATCAGCCCCAGCATTTT.